This T cell receptor beta chain came from a study of Ad26.COV2.S vaccination and SARS-CoV-2 variants. Across the whole study: Intramuscular Ad26.COV2.S doses were given once or twice, 56 days apart.

Treatment in this sample: roughly 18 received Ad26.COV2.S at low or high dose, single or two shots; about 5 received placebo; per-sample allocation not given. Material that was analyzed had been drawn on day 63 after the first vaccine or placebo injection. Germline values: CDR1 SGHNT, CDR2 YENEEA. Trimming left V 1 base short and J 3 bases short, with 7 bases between. The CDR3 totals 13 residues. The table came from immunoSEQ multiplex PCR; TCRdb's copy has only in-frame clones and leaves some out. This sample has under 550,000 clones, with 75% to 95% found just once. The study, taken as a whole, reports: Similar non-spike TCR breadth was seen in vaccine and placebo recipients. Spike-specific TCR breadth ran higher among vaccine recipients than placebo recipients. There was reportedly substantial breadth in spike-specific CD8+ and CD4+ T cell responses after vaccination.

This clone came up once. What it binds is unknown. The gene calls are TRBV11-3 and TRBJ2-7; tentatively, D is TRBD2 (6 bases). This receptor was identified in a person between 18 and 65 years old who received the Ad26.COV2.S COVID-19 vaccine or a placebo. The input for sequencing was peripheral blood, taken in a trial of Ad26.COV2.S vaccine versus placebo. The CDR3, as DNA: TGTGCCAGCAGCTTAGGAGCGGGCTACGAGCAGTACTTC. Its protein product is CASSLGAGYEQYF.